This T cell receptor (beta chain) was obtained from a study of blood T cell repertoires in COVID-19. The germline V and J ends were trimmed by 2 bases and 6 bases, with 13 bases remaining between them. There are 15 residues in the CDR3. CDR1 is MNHEY and CDR2 is SMNVEV in the germline V gene (reference sequence). Generated by immunoSEQ multiplex PCR, the TCRdb table keeps only in-frame clones and is missing some. The sample has 200,000 to 250,000 clones, approximately 91% seen once. This TCR was recovered from a middle-aged woman with acute or convalescent COVID-19. Sequencing used peripheral blood. The J gene is TRBJ2-2, the V gene TRBV27; tentatively, D is TRBD1 (6 bases). The CDR3 is CASSLGGRSAGELFF. CDR3 nucleotides: TGTGCCAGCAGTTTAGGGGGCAGGTCCGCCGGGGAGCTGTTTTTT.